The present T cell receptor beta chain was sequenced within a study of early T cells in non-severe SARS-CoV-2 infection. Notes on the study in general: Lookups in VDJdb leaned toward anti-spike CD8 responses and missed private and CD4 specificities.

Germline V CDR1 and CDR2: SQVTM, ANQGSEA. There are 14 residues in the CDR3. Losses at the gene ends were 1 base for V and 3 bases for J; bases not matched to a gene: 4. Concerning this clonotype itself: Its specificity is not known.

The protocol attached unique molecular identifiers to individual cDNA molecules. TCRdb ran MiXCR on the 5' RACE reads and lists one entry per CDR3 protein. The profile covers around 58,000 distinct CDR3 sequences, with less than 5.5% appearing a single time and 4% to 5% taken by the ten largest. The V and J genes are TRBV29-1 and TRBJ2-7, with 9 bases matching TRBD1. Material for sequencing was whole blood. The origin of this receptor is an adult who was a healthcare worker with PCR-confirmed SARS-CoV-2 infection or an uninfected control (not recorded which). The CDR3 bases are TGCAGCGTTGAAGTTTCGGGACAGGGCTACGAGCAGTACTTC. Protein: CSVEVSGQGYEQYF.